Following are 29 T cell receptor beta chains from one sample sequenced in a study of T-cell reconstitution after alpha-beta-depleted transplantation in children. The library targeted TCRbeta and was prepared with unique molecular identifiers. MiXCR was run by TCRdb on the PCR reads, yielding one entry per CDR3 protein. The sample contains around 360,000 distinct CDR3 sequences, about 9.4% of which appear only once. Sequences were derived from PBMCs from the stem cell graft donor, sampled from the stem cell graft. The receptors come from a human donor who donated a stem cell graft to a child with acute lymphoblastic leukemia.

There are a few counts of this clonotype. This chain connects TRBV6-5 to TRBJ1-2; D might be TRBD1 (6 bases). Trimming left V 2 bases short and J 4 bases short, with 11 bases between. The CDR3 length is 14 residues. Germline values: CDR1 MNHEY, CDR2 SVGAGI. The chain's CDR3 is CASSYRDTLYGYTF. For the CDR3, the DNA is TGTGCCAGCAGTTACCGGGACACACTCTATGGCTACACCTTC.

The chain combines TRBV30 with TRBJ1-5; perhaps TRBD1 as D (5 bases). The CDR3 length is 17 residues. Germline-derived CDR1 and CDR2 are GTSNPN and SVGIG (reference sequence). V gave up 0 bases and J gave up 2 bases, with 17 bases separating them. The CDR3 loop reads CAWSVGQGGVGNQPQHF. In DNA form, the CDR3 reads TGTGCCTGGAGTGTGGGCCAGGGAGGAGTAGGCAATCAGCCCCAGCATTTT. The variable domain in full, completed from reference TRBV30 and TRBJ1-5, reads SQTIHQWPATLVQPVGSPLSLECTVEGTSNPNLYWYRQAAGRGLQLLFYSVGIGQISSEVPQNLSASRPQDRQFILSSKKLLLSDSGFYLCAWSVGQGGVGNQPQHFGDGTRLSIL.

A few counts support this clonotype. The genes are TRBV7-9 and TRBJ2-7; D is perhaps TRBD2 (6 bases). CDR1 and CDR2 from the germline V gene are SEHNR and FQNEAQ (reference sequence). This CDR3 has 12 amino acids. V lost 6 bases to trimming and J lost 7 bases, with 13 bases between them. CDR3 DNA: TGTGCCAGCAGAACCCTTGGGACTGAGCAGTACTTC. As protein: CASRTLGTEQYF.

V gene TRBV30 combines with J gene TRBJ2-1, with TRBD2 matching over 11 bases. V lost 3 bases and J lost 2; bases outside the gene matches: 0. This CDR3 spans 14 amino acids. Per the germline V gene, CDR1 is GTSNPN and CDR2 is SVGIG (reference sequence). CDR3 in amino acids: CAWRTSGTYNEQFF. CDR3 sequence (DNA): TGTGCCTGGAGGACTAGCGGGACCTACAATGAGCAGTTCTTC. The entire variable domain, with the rest obtained from reference TRBV30 and TRBJ2-1, is as follows: SQTIHQWPATLVQPVGSPLSLECTVEGTSNPNLYWYRQAAGRGLQLLFYSVGIGQISSEVPQNLSASRPQDRQFILSSKKLLLSDSGFYLCAWRTSGTYNEQFFGPGTRLTVL.

This clonotype turned up a few times. The chain has TRBV12-3 or TRBV12-4 and TRBJ2-1; 8 positions match TRBD2. The CDR3 contains 17 residues. Trimming cost V 3 bases and J 2 bases; bases outside gene matches: 9. The CDR3 loop is CASSFSKLAETYNEQFF. CDR3 nucleotides: TGTGCCAGCAGTTTTTCTAAACTAGCGGAAACCTACAATGAGCAGTTCTTC.

This chain uses TRBV5-6 with TRBJ2-7, with 10 bases lining up with TRBD2. The CDR3 length is 17 residues. V dropped 0 bases and J dropped 2; count of bases not matched to a gene: 8. Looked up from germline, CDR1 is SGHDT and CDR2 is YYEEEE. The DNA of the CDR3 is TGTGCCAGCAGCTTGGAATTAGCGGGAGGACCAACCTACGAGCAGTACTTC. Its protein is CASSLELAGGPTYEQYF. The variable domain in full, completed from reference TRBV5-6 and TRBJ2-7, reads DAGVTQSPTHLIKTRGQQVTLRCSPKSGHDTVSWYQQALGQGPQFIFQYYEEEERQRGNFPDRFSGHQFPNYSSELNVNALLLGDSALYLCASSLELAGGPTYEQYFGPGTRLTVT.

The V and J genes are TRBV7-6 and TRBJ2-2; TRBD2 aligns across 9 bases. The germline V gene encodes CDR1 SGHVS and CDR2 FNYEAQ. V gave up 5 bases and J gave up 0 bases; unmatched junction bases: 4. CDR3 length equals 16 residues. CDR3 sequence reads: CASSRIAGANTGELFF. The DNA for the CDR3 is TGTGCCAGCAGCCGGATAGCGGGAGCGAACACCGGGGAGCTGTTTTTT.

The DNA for the CDR3 is TGTGCCAGCAGTTTAGAGAGGCGGGGATTGAGGTCAGCGGCTTACGAGCAGTACTTC. Its translation: CASSLERRGLRSAAYEQYF. The chain combines TRBV12-3 or TRBV12-4 with TRBJ2-7; D is perhaps TRBD2 (6 bases). Trimming stripped 1 base from V and 4 bases from J, with 26 bases between. This CDR3 spans 19 amino acids.

This clonotype was counted many times. This chain links TRBV29-1 with TRBJ2-3; no firm D call. CDR1 is SQVTM and CDR2 is ANQGSEA in the germline V gene. This CDR3 contains 11 residues. V lost 3 bases to trimming and J lost 5 bases, with 6 bases between them. The CDR3 spells CSVESLDTQYF. The CDR3 DNA follows: TGCAGCGTTGAGAGCTTAGATACGCAGTATTTT.

V gene TRBV4-2 combines with J gene TRBJ2-3, with 8 bases identical to TRBD2. J gave up 0 bases and V 0 bases, and 2 bases lay outside the gene matches. The V gene's germline CDR1 is LGHNA and CDR2 YNFKEQ. The CDR3 loop spans 16 amino acids. The CDR3 DNA reads as TGTGCCAGCAGCCAAGAGACTAGCGTGAGCACAGATACGCAGTATTTT. It translates to CASSQETSVSTDTQYF.

This chain connects TRBV9 to TRBJ1-6; the D gene is possibly TRBD1 (5 bases). The CDR3 covers 15 residues. The germline V gene has CDR1 SGDLS and CDR2 YYNGEE. Trimming removed 6 bases at V and 8 bases at J, with 18 bases between. CDR3 protein: CASTKESGLDSPLHF. In DNA, the CDR3 is TGTGCCAGCACGAAGGAATCGGGGCTTGATTCACCCCTCCACTTT.

This sequence joins TRBV7-6 and TRBJ2-7; D gene unclear. The CDR3 loop spans 15 amino acids. The ends were cut back, 5 bases at V and 6 bases at J, with 20 bases in the middle. Germline CDR1 is SGHVS and CDR2 is FNYEAQ. CDR3 protein: CASSLDSSWWLEQYF. In nucleotides, the CDR3 is TGTGCCAGCAGCCTAGACTCCTCGTGGTGGCTCGAGCAGTACTTC.

This clonotype has only a few counts. The CDR3 here is CASGQGIYEQYF. The CDR3 region has the DNA TGTGCCAGCGGACAGGGGATTTACGAGCAGTACTTC. The chain employs TRBV27 and TRBJ2-7; TRBD1 matches at 9 bases. V gave up 8 bases and J gave up 4 bases; unmatched junction bases: 3. The CDR3 sequence is 12 residues long. Germline CDR1 is MNHEY and CDR2 is SMNVEV (reference sequence).

V and J are TRBV7-2 and TRBJ2-4; 11 bases are shared with TRBD1. V gave up 1 base and J gave up 6 bases; unmatched junction bases: 2. Germline values: CDR1 SGHTA, CDR2 FQGNSA. The CDR3 length is 15 residues. CDR3 sequence (DNA): TGTGCCAGCAGCTTAGGCGGACAGGGGGCAAACATTCAGTACTTC. Residues: CASSLGGQGANIQYF. Complete variable domain (other parts from reference TRBV7-2 and TRBJ2-4): GAGVSQSPSNKVTEKGKDVELRCDPISGHTALYWYRQSLGQGLEFLIYFQGNSAPDKSGLPSDRFSAERTGGSVSTLTIQRTQQEDSAVYLCASSLGGQGANIQYFGAGTRLSVL.

This clonotype was seen a few times. V gene TRBV28 combines with J gene TRBJ2-3; the match to TRBD2 covers 8 bases. Trimming at V came to 5 bases and at J to 2 bases, leaving 6 bases not matched to a gene. This CDR3 comprises 15 residues. The germline V gene encodes CDR1 MDHEN and CDR2 SYDVKM. The DNA for the CDR3 is TGTGCCAGCAGTCAAGCGGGGGACCACACAGATACGCAGTATTTT. This codes for CASSQAGDHTDTQYF. The full variable domain, its missing parts supplied by reference TRBV28 and TRBJ2-3, is DVKVTQSSRYLVKRTGEKVFLECVQDMDHENMFWYRQDPGLGLRLIYFSYDVKMKEKGDIPEGYSVSREKKERFSLILESASTNQTSMYLCASSQAGDHTDTQYFGPGTRLTVL.

This clonotype was seen repeatedly, ten times or more. The chain carries TRBV25-1 and TRBJ2-7; D possibly corresponds to TRBD2 (6 bases). The V and J ends lost 7 bases and 5 bases respectively, with 18 bases between them. The CDR3 extends over 14 amino acids. CDR1 is MGHDK and CDR2 is SYGVNS in the germline V gene. The DNA of the CDR3 is TGTGCCAGCACCTCCGGGGCGGGAATCCACGAGCAGTACTTC. This sequence encodes CASTSGAGIHEQYF.

The V call is TRBV20-1, the J call TRBJ2-1, with 13 bases identical to TRBD2. Germline trimming cut 0 bases from V and 2 bases from J; bases unmatched to any gene: 4. Germline CDR1 reads DFQATT; CDR2 reads SNEGSKA (reference sequence). This CDR3 has 17 residues. In DNA, the CDR3 is TGCAGTGCTAGAGAGAGGGGACTAGCGGGACCCTACAATGAGCAGTTCTTC. This encodes CSARERGLAGPYNEQFF.

This chain connects TRBV7-6 to TRBJ2-3; D may correspond to TRBD1 or TRBD2 (5 bases each). V was clipped by 6 bases and J by 3 bases, with 16 bases between them. CDR1 is SGHVS and CDR2 is FNYEAQ in the germline V gene. This CDR3 comprises 15 residues. CDR3 residues: CASRQDSTVTDTQYF. The CDR3 nucleotides read TGTGCCAGCAGACAGGACTCTACTGTAACAGATACGCAGTATTTT.

This clonotype showed up just a few times. The genes are TRBV7-8 and TRBJ2-1; D uncertain. The CDR3 is 15 residues long. The V end lost 5 bases, the J end lost 6 bases, and 17 bases lay between the germline ends. CDR1 SGHVS and CDR2 FQNEAQ come from the germline V gene. CDR3 DNA sequence: TGTGCCAGCAGCCAGGTGAGGTCCCCTCGCAATGAGCAGTTCTTC. Its protein is CASSQVRSPRNEQFF.

This clonotype was detected ten times or more. The chain links TRBV5-1 to TRBJ2-7; tentatively, D is TRBD1 (6 bases). The germline gives CDR1 SGHRS, CDR2 YFSETQ. The length of the CDR3 is 14 residues. The germline V and J ends were trimmed by 4 bases and 3 bases, with 14 bases remaining between them. In DNA form, the CDR3 reads TGCGCCAGCAGCCTGGAACAGGGATTCTACGAGCAGTACTTC. It translates to CASSLEQGFYEQYF.

This clonotype occurred a few times. The V call is TRBV7-2, the J call TRBJ1-5; D is unresolved. The CDR3 covers 15 residues. The germline CDR1 and CDR2 sequences are SGHTA and FQGNSA. Trimming removed 3 bases at V and 7 bases at J, with 16 bases between. The DNA of the CDR3 is TGTGCCAGCAGCTTTTTAGGTGGCCTTGGGCAGCCCCAGCATTTT. Encoded protein: CASSFLGGLGQPQHF.

The V gene is TRBV20-1, the J gene TRBJ2-7, with 14 bases matching TRBD2. Germline V gives CDR1 DFQATT, CDR2 SNEGSKA (reference sequence). V dropped 6 bases and J dropped 4; count of bases not matched to a gene: 8. This CDR3 region has 15 residues. This CDR3 is CSADGTSGSGYEQYF. CDR3 DNA sequence: TGCAGTGCCGACGGGACTAGCGGGAGTGGGTACGAGCAGTACTTC.

The chain has TRBV6-1 and TRBJ2-7, with D perhaps TRBD2 (6 bases). V lost 2 bases to trimming and J lost 6 bases, with 17 bases between them. The CDR3 consists of 15 residues. Germline V gene sequence: CDR1 MNHNS, CDR2 SASEGT. CDR3 coding DNA: TGTGCCAGCAGTGAAACCCCGGGAGACTCTCGCGAGCAGTACTTC. Translation: CASSETPGDSREQYF.

The sample holds a few counts of this clonotype. The chain joins TRBV7-2 to TRBJ2-7; 10 nucleotides match TRBD1. Germline-derived CDR1 and CDR2 are SGHTA and FQGNSA. The CDR3 runs to 14 residues. With V trimmed by 6 bases and J by 2 bases, 4 bases remained unmatched. CDR3 bases: TGTGCCAGCAGAGACAGGGGGCCTCCCTACGAGCAGTACTTC. Translating it yields CASRDRGPPYEQYF.

This clonotype has a handful of counts. The V and J genes are TRBV28 and TRBJ2-1, with D possibly matching TRBD2 (6 bases). Trimming took off 2 bases at V and 7 bases at J, with 12 bases between the two ends. Germline V gives CDR1 MDHEN, CDR2 SYDVKM. This CDR3 has 14 residues. As DNA, the CDR3 is TGTGCCAGCAGTTTACCCGTCCGGGGGAATGAGCAGTTCTTC. Amino acids: CASSLPVRGNEQFF. The variable domain in full, completed from reference TRBV28 and TRBJ2-1, reads DVKVTQSSRYLVKRTGEKVFLECVQDMDHENMFWYRQDPGLGLRLIYFSYDVKMKEKGDIPEGYSVSREKKERFSLILESASTNQTSMYLCASSLPVRGNEQFFGPGTRLTVL.

The sample holds many counts of this clonotype. The V gene is TRBV7-3, the J gene TRBJ2-1; 7 bases are a match to TRBD2. Looked up from germline, CDR1 is SGHTA and CDR2 is FQGTGA. The CDR3 has 13 residues. Germline trimming cut 0 bases from V and 13 bases from J; bases unmatched to any gene: 6. CDR3: CASSLTMTSRQFF. The CDR3 DNA is TGTGCCAGCAGCTTAACCATGACTAGCCGTCAGTTCTTC.

The J gene is TRBJ2-3, the V gene TRBV27; D call uncertain. The CDR3 sequence is 11 residues long. With 8 bases removed from V and 3 bases from J, the gap between germline ends came to 6 bases. Per the germline V gene, CDR1 is MNHEY and CDR2 is SMNVEV (reference sequence). Written as DNA, the CDR3 is TGTGCCAGCGGATCGACAGATACGCAGTATTTT. Protein: CASGSTDTQYF.

The CDR3 DNA follows: TGCGCCAGCAGCTTGGCAGGTCTCTACAATGAGCAGTTCTTC. This encodes CASSLAGLYNEQFF. The V gene is TRBV5-1, the J gene TRBJ2-1; no clear D. Germline V CDR1 and CDR2: SGHRS, YFSETQ. V was cut by 0 bases and J by 3 bases, with 7 bases left in between. The CDR3 consists of 14 residues.

The chain has TRBV5-6 and TRBJ2-7; 7 bases agree with TRBD2. The CDR3 extends over 14 amino acids. Germline lookup yields CDR1 SGHDT and CDR2 YYEEEE. The V gene end was trimmed by 2 bases and the J gene end by 7 bases; junction bases not matched to a gene: 9. CDR3 loop: CASSFEMGLLEQYF. CDR3 coding DNA: TGTGCCAGCAGCTTCGAAATGGGACTACTTGAGCAGTACTTC.